This T cell receptor (beta chain) is from a study of OX40 agonist ivuxolimab in advanced cancers. Regarding the complete study: Ivuxolimab was a fully human IgG2 agonistic monoclonal antibody targeting the costimulatory receptor OX40 (CD134). Intravenous ivuxolimab was administered to patients every 2 weeks at six dose levels: 0.01, 0.1, 0.3, 1.5, 3 and 10 mg/kg. Partial responses occurred in three dose-escalation patients, of whom one had hepatocellular carcinoma and two had cutaneous melanoma. The paper describes the monotherapy dose-escalation part (N ≈ 51 patients) of the phase I trial of ivuxolimab. Patients were allowed to have had prior anti-PD-1, anti-PD-L1 or anti-CTLA-4 therapy, and more than 35% of the dose-escalation patients had been treated with checkpoint inhibitors. The purpose of peripheral TCRbeta sequencing was to test whether ivuxolimab changed TCR sequence diversity and led to clonal T-cell expansion. Among the roughly 52 dose-escalation patients, some 20 had hepatocellular carcinoma, around 15 melanoma, 9 renal cell carcinoma and 9 head and neck cancer. The dose-escalation cohort was 82.7% male with a mean age of approximately 60 years, ranging from roughly 23 to 80. The investigation overall reported the following: In the 0.1-3.0 mg/kg groups, partial responders had among the lowest normalized peripheral clonal expansion, particularly in CD8+ T cells. After ivuxolimab, CD8+ T cells had more expanded clones than CD4+ T cells on average. At doses from 0.1 to 3.0 mg/kg, clonal expansion was seen in both CD4+ and CD8+ blood T cells between baseline and week 6. The antigen specificity of the clonally expanded peripheral T cells was not determined. Low levels of normalized T-cell clonal expansion were also seen in some patients who did not respond.

V was cut back by 0 bases and J by 12 bases, leaving a gap of 15 bases between them. The CDR3 has 13 amino acids, counting the end cysteine and phenylalanine. Kept here is only the CDR3 DNA, which spans 39 bases and is read in frame from base 1. The germline V gene gives CDR1 as MNHEY and CDR2 as SVGAGI. This clone occurred once. Its antigen remains unidentified. No base quality information exists; no much larger clone differs at one position. Genomic DNA was isolated from the sorted cells so that the TCRbeta CDR3 region could be sequenced. The immunoSEQ Assay was used for sequencing of TCRbeta CDR3 regions. The table comes from immuneACCESS by way of TCRdb, which keeps in-frame sequences with V and J called. Part of the clones is missing from these tables; in studies checked, under half for an unresolved V gene and the rest for unknown reasons. For this sample the table gives 30,000 to 45,000 clones, of which 60% to 85% were detected only once. Jointly, the top ten make up about 8.8% of the sample.

Patients with autoimmune disease history or receiving systemic immunosuppression were excluded from the trial. Peripheral blood for TCR sequencing was drawn from every dose cohort at baseline, at cycle 4 day 1 and at cycle 7 day 1. Samples were obtained from an open-label, multicenter, first-in-human phase I dose-escalation trial of ivuxolimab. Adults with locally advanced or metastatic melanoma, renal cell, hepatocellular, or head and neck squamous cell carcinoma were enrolled in the trial. CD4+ and CD8+ T cells were sorted separately from peripheral blood before TCR sequencing. Recombination connected TRBV6-5 to TRBJ2-7; a confident D gene designation cannot be given. The sequence came from an adult with an advanced solid tumor such as melanoma, head and neck, liver or kidney cancer. The sample in question was CD4+ or CD8+ T cells sorted from blood, obtained in a trial of the OX40 agonist ivuxolimab. The nucleotides read TGTGCCAGCAGTTACTCGATGACCACCGAACTGTACTTC. The resulting protein is CASSYSMTTELYF.